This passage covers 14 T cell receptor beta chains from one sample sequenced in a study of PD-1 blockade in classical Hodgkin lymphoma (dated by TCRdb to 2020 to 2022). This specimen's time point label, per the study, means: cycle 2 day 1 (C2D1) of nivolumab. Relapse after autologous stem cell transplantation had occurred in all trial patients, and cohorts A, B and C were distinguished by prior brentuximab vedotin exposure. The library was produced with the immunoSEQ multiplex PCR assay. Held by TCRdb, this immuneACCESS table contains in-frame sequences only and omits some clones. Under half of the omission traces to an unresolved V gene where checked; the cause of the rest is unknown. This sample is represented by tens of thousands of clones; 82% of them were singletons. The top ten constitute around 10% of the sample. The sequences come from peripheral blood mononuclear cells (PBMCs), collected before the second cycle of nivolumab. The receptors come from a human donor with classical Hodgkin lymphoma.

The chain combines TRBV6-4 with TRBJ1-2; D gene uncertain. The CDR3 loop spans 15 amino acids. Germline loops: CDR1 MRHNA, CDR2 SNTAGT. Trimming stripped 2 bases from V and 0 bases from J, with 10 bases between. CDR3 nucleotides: TGTGCCAGCAGTGACGACGTCGGAGCTAACTATGGCTACACCTTC. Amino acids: CASSDDVGANYGYTF.

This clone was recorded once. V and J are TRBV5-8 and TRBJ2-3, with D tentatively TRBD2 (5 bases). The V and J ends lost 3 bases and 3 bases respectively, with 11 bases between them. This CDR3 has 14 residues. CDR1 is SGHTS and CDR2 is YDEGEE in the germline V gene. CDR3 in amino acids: CASSSLLGTDTQYF. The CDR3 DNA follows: TGTGCCAGCAGCTCCTTACTAGGAACAGATACGCAGTATTTT.

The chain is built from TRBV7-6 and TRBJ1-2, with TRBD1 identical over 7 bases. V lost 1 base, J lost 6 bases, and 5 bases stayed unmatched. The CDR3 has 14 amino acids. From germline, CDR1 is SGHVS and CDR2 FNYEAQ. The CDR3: CASSLVGGANGYTF. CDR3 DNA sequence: TGTGCCAGCAGCTTAGTAGGGGGCGCGAATGGCTACACCTTC. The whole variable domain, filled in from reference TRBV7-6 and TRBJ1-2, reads GAGVSQSPRYKVTKRGQDVALRCDPISGHVSLYWYRQALGQGPEFLTYFNYEAQQDKSGLPNDRFSAERPEGSISTLTIQRTEQRDSAMYRCASSLVGGANGYTFGSGTRLTVV.

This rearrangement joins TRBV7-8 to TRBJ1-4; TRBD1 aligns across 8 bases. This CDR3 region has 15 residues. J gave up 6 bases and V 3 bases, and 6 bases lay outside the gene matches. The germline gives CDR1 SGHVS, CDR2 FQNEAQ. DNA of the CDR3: TGTGCCAGCAGCTTCCGACAGGGGATGGATGAAAAACTGTTTTTT. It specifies CASSFRQGMDEKLFF.

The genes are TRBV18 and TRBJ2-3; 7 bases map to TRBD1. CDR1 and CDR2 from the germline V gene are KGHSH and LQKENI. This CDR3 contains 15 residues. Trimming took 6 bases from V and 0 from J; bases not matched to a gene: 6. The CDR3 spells CASSRRDSSTDTQYF. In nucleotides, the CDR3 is TGTGCCAGCTCCCGCCGGGACAGTAGCACAGATACGCAGTATTTT. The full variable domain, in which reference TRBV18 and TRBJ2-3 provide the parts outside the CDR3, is NAGVMQNPRHLVRRRGQEARLRCSPMKGHSHVYWYRQLPEEGLKFMVYLQKENIIDESGMPKERFSAEFPKEGPSILRIQQVVRGDSAAYFCASSRRDSSTDTQYFGPGTRLTVL.

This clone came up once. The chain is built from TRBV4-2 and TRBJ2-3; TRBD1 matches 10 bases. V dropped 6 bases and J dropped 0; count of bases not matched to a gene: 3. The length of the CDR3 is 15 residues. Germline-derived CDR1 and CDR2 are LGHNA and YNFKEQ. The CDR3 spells CASRDRGGSTDTQYF. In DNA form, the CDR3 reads TGTGCCAGCAGGGACAGGGGGGGGAGCACAGATACGCAGTATTTT.

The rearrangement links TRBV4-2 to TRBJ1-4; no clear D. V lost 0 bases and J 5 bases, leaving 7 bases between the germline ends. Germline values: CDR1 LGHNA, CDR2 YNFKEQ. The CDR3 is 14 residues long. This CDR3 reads CASSQEDSNEKLFF. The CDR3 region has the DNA TGTGCCAGCAGCCAAGAGGACTCGAATGAAAAACTGTTTTTT.

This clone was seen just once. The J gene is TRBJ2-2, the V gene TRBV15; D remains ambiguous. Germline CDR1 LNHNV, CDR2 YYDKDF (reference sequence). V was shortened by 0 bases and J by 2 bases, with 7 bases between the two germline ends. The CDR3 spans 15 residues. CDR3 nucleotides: TGTGCCACCAGCAGAGATACATCCAACACCGGGGAGCTGTTTTTT. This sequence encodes CATSRDTSNTGELFF.

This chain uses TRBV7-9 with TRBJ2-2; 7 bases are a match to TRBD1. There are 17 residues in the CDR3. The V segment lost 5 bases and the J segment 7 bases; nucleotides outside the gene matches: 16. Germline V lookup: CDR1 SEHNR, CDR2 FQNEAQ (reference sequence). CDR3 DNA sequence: TGTGCCAGCAGCGAGCCAAGGGGGCCAATACTAAGCGGGGAGCTGTTTTTT. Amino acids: CASSEPRGPILSGELFF.

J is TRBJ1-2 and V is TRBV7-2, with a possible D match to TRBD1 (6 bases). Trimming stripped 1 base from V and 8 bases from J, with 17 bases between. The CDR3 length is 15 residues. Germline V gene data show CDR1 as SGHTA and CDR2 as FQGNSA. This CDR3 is CASSLGNTGPGGYTF. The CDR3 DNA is TGTGCCAGCAGCTTAGGCAACACAGGGCCTGGGGGCTACACCTTC. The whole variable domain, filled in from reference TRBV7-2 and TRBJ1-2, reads GAGVSQSPSNKVTEKGKDVELRCDPISGHTALYWYRQSLGQGLEFLIYFQGNSAPDKSGLPSDRFSAERTGGSVSTLTIQRTQQEDSAVYLCASSLGNTGPGGYTFGSGTRLTVV.

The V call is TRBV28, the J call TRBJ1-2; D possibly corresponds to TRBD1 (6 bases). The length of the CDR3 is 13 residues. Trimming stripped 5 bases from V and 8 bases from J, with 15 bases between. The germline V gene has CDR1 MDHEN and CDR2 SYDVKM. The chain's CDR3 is CASSPRGSSGYTF. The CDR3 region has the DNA TGTGCCAGCAGTCCCAGGGGATCTAGCGGCTACACCTTC.

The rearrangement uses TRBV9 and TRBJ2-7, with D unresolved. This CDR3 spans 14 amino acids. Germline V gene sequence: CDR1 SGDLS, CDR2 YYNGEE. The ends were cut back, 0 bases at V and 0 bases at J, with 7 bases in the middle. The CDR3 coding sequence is TGTGCCAGCAGCGTAGACCGGAACTCCTACGAGCAGTACTTC. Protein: CASSVDRNSYEQYF.

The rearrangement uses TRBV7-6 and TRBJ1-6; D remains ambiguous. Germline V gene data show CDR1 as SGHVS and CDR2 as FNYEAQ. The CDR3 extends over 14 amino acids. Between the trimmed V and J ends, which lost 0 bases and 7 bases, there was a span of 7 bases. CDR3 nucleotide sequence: TGTGCCAGCAGCTTAGCGCATGGGAATTCACCCCTCCACTTT. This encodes CASSLAHGNSPLHF.

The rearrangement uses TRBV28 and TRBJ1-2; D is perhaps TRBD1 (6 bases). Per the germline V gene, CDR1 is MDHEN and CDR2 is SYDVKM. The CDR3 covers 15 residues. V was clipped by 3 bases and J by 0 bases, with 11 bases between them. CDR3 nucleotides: TGTGCCAGCAGTTTCCCGACAGGATCTAACTATGGCTACACCTTC. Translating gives CASSFPTGSNYGYTF.